The clone carrying this TCR beta chain was recorded many times. This record belongs to a study of blood T cells in healthy people across ages. Germline V lookup: CDR1 SGHVS, CDR2 FNYEAQ. Trimming pared 2 bases from V and 4 bases from J, leaving 11 bases between. The CDR3 loop spans 14 amino acids. It was with a sample-barcoded 5' primer and a J-beta primer mix that a second PCR of roughly 6 to 12 cycles was run. Unique molecular identifiers of 12 random nucleotides labeled each cDNA. One entry per CDR3 protein results from TCRdb running MiXCR on the 5' RACE reads. This table has about 840,000 distinct CDR3 sequences, 25% to 35% appearing once. These records were also assigned to another study, of T cells of mothers and their children.

This clonotype was obtained from a middle-aged woman in good health. Sequencing used blood. The rearrangement joins TRBV7-6 to TRBJ1-1; tentative D call: TRBD1 (5 bases). Here the CDR3 DNA reads TGTGCCAGCAGCTTACAAGGAGGGGTCACTGAAGCTTTCTTT. Translating it yields CASSLQGGVTEAFF.